The clone carrying this T cell receptor (beta chain) ranks as medium-sized. Its antigen is as yet unknown. Trimming removed 2 bases from V and 6 bases from J, with 4 bases in between. The germline V gene has CDR1 ENHRY and CDR2 SYGVKD. There are 12 residues in the CDR3. This record belongs to a study of vaccination and CD4 T cells after COVID-19. Study-wide points: A median of 86.3% of reactive clones, in convalescent patients, became evident only post-vaccination.

The Oncomine TCR Beta short-read assay generated sequence data from the DNA of cultured CD4+ T cells. TCRdb re-analysed the PCR reads in MiXCR, keeping a single row per CDR3 protein. The repertoire has about 15,000 distinct CDR3 sequences, about three quarters of them found once; the top ten carry 9.5% to 12%. Treatment defined: approximately nine-day PBMC culture with coronavirus spike peptide pools or control peptides (ViraFEST assay). ViraFEST relied on peptide pools to expand antigen-specific T cells; the TCRs were sequenced afterward. All positive PCR tests were dated between March and December 2020, predating US Alpha, Beta and Delta variants. Cultures used roughly 2.1 million PBMCs per well, about 10 IU/ml IL-2 and approximately 9.6 ug/ml peptides.

The receptor's source is a human donor who had recovered from COVID-19. The genes are TRBV10-3 and TRBJ2-2, with unresolved D. Sequences were obtained from CD4+ T cells from blood, cultured in vitro. The CDR3 coding sequence is TGTGCCATCAGTGAGCAGGCCGGGGAGCTGTTTTTT. Translating gives CAISEQAGELFF.